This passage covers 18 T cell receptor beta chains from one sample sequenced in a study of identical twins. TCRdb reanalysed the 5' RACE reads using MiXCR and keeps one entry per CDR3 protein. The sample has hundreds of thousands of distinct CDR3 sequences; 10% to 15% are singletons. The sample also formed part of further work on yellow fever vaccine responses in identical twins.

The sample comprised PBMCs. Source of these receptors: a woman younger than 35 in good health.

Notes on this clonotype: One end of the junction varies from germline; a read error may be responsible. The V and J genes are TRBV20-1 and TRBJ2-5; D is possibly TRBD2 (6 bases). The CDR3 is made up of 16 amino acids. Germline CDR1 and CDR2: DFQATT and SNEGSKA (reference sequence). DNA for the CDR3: TGCTGTGCTAGGGGATTTGGCGGGGTGATACAAGAGACCCAGTACTTC. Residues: CCARGFGGVIQETQYF.

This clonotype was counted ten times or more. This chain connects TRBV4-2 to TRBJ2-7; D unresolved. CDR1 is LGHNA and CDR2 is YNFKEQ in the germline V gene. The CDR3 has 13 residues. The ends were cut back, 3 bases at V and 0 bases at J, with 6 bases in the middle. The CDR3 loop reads CASSQGISYEQYF. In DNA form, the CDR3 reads TGTGCCAGCAGCCAGGGGATCTCCTACGAGCAGTACTTC.

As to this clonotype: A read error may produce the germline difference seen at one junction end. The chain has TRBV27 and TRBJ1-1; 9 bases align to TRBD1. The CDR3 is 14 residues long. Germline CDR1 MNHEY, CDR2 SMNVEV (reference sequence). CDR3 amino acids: CASSSGQGNTVAFF. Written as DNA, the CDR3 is TGTGCCAGCAGCTCCGGACAGGGGAACACTGTAGCTTTCTTT.

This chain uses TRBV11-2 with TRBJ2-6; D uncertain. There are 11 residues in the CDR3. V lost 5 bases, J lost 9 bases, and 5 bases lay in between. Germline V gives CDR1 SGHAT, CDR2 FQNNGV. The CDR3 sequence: CASSLGNVLTF. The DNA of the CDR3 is TGTGCCAGCAGCCTAGGCAACGTCCTGACTTTC.

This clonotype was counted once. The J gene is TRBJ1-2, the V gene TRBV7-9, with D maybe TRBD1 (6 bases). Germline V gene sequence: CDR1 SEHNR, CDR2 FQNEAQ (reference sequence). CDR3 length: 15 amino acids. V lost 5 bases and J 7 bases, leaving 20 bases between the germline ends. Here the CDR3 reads CASSPRQDPSGGYTF. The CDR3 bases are TGTGCCAGCAGCCCCCGACAGGATCCTTCGGGTGGCTACACCTTC.

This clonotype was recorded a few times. CDR3 sequence (DNA): TGTGCCAGCAGTTTATCTGGCGGGGGGGACACAGATACGCAGTATTTT. It translates to CASSLSGGGDTDTQYF. The V gene is TRBV28, the J gene TRBJ2-3; 9 bases map to TRBD2. J was trimmed by 2 bases and V by 1 base; bases with no gene match: 4. This CDR3 comprises 16 residues. Germline lookup yields CDR1 MDHEN and CDR2 SYDVKM.

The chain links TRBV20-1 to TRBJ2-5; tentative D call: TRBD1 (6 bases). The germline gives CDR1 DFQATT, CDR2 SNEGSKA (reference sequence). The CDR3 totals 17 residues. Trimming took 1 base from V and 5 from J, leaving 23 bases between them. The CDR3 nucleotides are TGCAGTGCTAGAGCGTACAGGGATAGGCAGGTGTTGGAGACCCAGTACTTC. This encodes CSARAYRDRQVLETQYF.

The CDR3 DNA reads as TGCGCCAGCAGCCAAGCCCTCCAGGCCCCAGGGACCCAGTACTTC. Translating it yields CASSQALQAPGTQYF. The chain combines TRBV4-1 with TRBJ2-5; D unclear. Germline V gene data show CDR1 as MGHRA and CDR2 as YSYEKL. V was clipped by 1 base and J by 7 bases, with 16 bases between them. The CDR3 runs 15 residues.

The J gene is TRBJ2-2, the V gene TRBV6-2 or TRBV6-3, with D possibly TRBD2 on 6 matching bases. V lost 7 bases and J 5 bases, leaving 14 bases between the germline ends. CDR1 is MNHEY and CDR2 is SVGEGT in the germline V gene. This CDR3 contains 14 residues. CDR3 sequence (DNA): TGTGCCAGCAATAACCGGAGGGGTACCGGGGAGCTGTTTTTT. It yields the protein CASNNRRGTGELFF.

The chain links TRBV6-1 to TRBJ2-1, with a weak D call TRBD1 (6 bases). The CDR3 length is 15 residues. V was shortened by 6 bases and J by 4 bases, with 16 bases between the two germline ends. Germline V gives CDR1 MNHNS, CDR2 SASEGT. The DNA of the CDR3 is TGTGCCAGCAGCTTCCGACAGGACCAATACAATGAGCAGTTCTTC. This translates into CASSFRQDQYNEQFF.

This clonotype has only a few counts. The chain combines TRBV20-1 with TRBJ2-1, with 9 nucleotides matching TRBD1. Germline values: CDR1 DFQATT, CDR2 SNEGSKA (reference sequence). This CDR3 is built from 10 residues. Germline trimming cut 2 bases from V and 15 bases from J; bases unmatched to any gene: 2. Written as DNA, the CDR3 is TGCAGTGCTAGAACAGGGGGCTTGTTCTTC. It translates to CSARTGGLFF.

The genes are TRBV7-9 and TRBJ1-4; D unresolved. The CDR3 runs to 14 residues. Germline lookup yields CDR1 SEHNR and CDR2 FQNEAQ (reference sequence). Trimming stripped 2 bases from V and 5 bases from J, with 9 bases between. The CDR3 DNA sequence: TGTGCCAGCAGCTTATCCAGCGCGAATGAAAAACTGTTTTTT. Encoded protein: CASSLSSANEKLFF.

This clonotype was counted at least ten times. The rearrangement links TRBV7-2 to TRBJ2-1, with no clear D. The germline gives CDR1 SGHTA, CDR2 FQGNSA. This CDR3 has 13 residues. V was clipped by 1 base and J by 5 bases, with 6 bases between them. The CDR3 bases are TGTGCCAGCAGCTTAGTCCTGAACAATGAGCAGTTCTTC. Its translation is CASSLVLNNEQFF.

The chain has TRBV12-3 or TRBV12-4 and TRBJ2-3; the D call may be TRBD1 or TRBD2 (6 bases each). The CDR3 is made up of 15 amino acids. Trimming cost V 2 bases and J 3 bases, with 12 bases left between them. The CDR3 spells CASSLSGGLTDTQYF. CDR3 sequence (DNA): TGTGCCAGCAGTTTATCTGGGGGGCTTACAGATACGCAGTATTTT.

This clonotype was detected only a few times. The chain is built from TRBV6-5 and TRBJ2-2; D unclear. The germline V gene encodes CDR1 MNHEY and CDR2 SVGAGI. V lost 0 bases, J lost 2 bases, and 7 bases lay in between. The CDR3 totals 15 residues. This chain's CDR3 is CASSYSRLNTGELFF. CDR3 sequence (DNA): TGTGCCAGCAGTTACTCCAGGTTAAACACCGGGGAGCTGTTTTTT.

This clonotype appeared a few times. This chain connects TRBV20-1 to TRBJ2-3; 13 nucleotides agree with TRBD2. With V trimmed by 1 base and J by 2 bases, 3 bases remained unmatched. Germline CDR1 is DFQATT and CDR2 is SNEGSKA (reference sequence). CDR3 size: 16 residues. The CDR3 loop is CSARGTSGGNTDTQYF. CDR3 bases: TGCAGTGCTAGAGGGACTAGCGGGGGCAACACAGATACGCAGTATTTT.

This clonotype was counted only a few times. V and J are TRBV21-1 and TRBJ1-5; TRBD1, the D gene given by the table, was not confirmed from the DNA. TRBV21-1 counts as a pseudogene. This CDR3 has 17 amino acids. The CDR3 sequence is CASSPPGHKDSNQPQHF. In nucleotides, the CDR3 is TGTGCCAGCAGCCCCCCCGGGCATAAGGATAGCAATCAGCCCCAGCATTTT.

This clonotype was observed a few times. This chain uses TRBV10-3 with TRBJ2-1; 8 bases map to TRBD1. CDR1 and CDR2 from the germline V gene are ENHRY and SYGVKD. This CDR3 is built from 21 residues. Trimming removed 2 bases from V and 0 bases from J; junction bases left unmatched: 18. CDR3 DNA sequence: TGTGCCATCAGTGAGCCCGTGACAAGACAGGGGCTAGAGAGCTCCTACAATGAGCAGTTCTTC. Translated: CAISEPVTRQGLESSYNEQFF.